The 8 T cell receptor beta chains below all came from one sample that was sequenced in a study of metastatic and nonmetastatic thyroid tumors. Each patient came to thyroid surgery without any prior treatment (of any kind). TCRdb re-analyzed the PCR reads using MiXCR. The sample has 15,000 to 20,000 clones, approximately 31% seen once. Sequenced: tumor tissue. The receptors were sampled from a male donor with papillary thyroid cancer or a benign thyroid nodule (not recorded which). Some clones in this sample may be carry-over from other donors' samples.

This sequence joins TRBV11-1 and TRBJ2-3, with 14 nucleotides matching TRBD2. The CDR3 covers 19 residues. With V trimmed by 0 bases and J by 3 bases, 8 bases remained unmatched. Per germline, CDR1 SGHAT and CDR2 FQDESV (reference sequence). The CDR3 coding sequence is TGTGCCAGCAGCTTAGCGCTGGGACTAGCGGGAGTCGAGACAGATACGCAGTATTTT. This sequence encodes CASSLALGLAGVETDTQYF.

The chain employs TRBV24-1 and TRBJ2-1; no reliable D call. Germline-derived CDR1 and CDR2 are KGHDR and SFDVKD. Trimming pared 3 bases from V and 8 bases from J, leaving 10 bases between. The CDR3 is made up of 13 amino acids. The CDR3 DNA sequence: TGTGCCACCAGTGATATAGGTCGCGATGAGCAGTTCTTC. Its protein is CATSDIGRDEQFF.

The chain employs TRBV5-1 and TRBJ2-1; 10 bases match TRBD2. V was clipped by 2 bases and J by 4 bases; unmatched bases: 3. Germline V gene data show CDR1 as SGHRS and CDR2 as YFSETQ. The CDR3 runs 15 residues. CDR3 coding DNA: TGCGCCAGCAGCTTTACTAGCGGGAATTACAATGAGCAGTTCTTC. Residues: CASSFTSGNYNEQFF.

This sequence joins TRBV5-4 and TRBJ1-4; 7 bases fit TRBD1. The CDR3 is 15 residues long. Germline loops: CDR1 SGHNT, CDR2 YYREEE (reference sequence). V trimming: 4 bases; J trimming: 6 bases; junction bases outside the gene matches: 9. The DNA of the CDR3 is TGTGCCAGCAGCCAAAACAGGGGCATTGATGAAAAACTGTTTTTT. Its translation: CASSQNRGIDEKLFF.

By sample fraction, this clone is medium-sized. The V call is TRBV19, the J call TRBJ1-1; tentatively, D is TRBD1 (5 bases). This CDR3 is built from 15 residues. Germline CDR1 is LNHDA and CDR2 is SQIVND (reference sequence). V dropped 10 bases and J dropped 4 bases, with 22 bases sitting between them. The CDR3 protein is CATSRDRDPSTEAFF. As DNA, the CDR3 is TGTGCCACGAGTAGGGACCGGGACCCGAGCACTGAAGCTTTCTTT.

This clone has a single count. A clone one base away is much larger, so this may be a read error. J is TRBJ2-7 and V is TRBV19, with D possibly TRBD1 on 6 matching bases. The germline V gene has CDR1 LNHDA and CDR2 SQIVND (reference sequence). V dropped 3 bases and J dropped 6 bases, with 18 bases sitting between them. The CDR3 length is 15 residues. CDR3 nucleotides: TGTGCCAGTAGTATTAGCCGGACAGACCTCTCCGAGCAGTACTTC. Protein sequence: CASSISRTDLSEQYF. Together with reference TRBV19 and TRBJ2-7, the CDR3 gives the full variable domain: DGGITQSPKYLFRKEGQNVTLSCEQNLNHDAMYWYRQDPGQGLRLIYYSQIVNDFQKGDIAEGYSVSREKKESFPLTVTSAQKNPTAFYLCASSISRTDLSEQYFGPGTRLTVT.

Judged by abundance, this clone is medium-sized. The gene calls are TRBV2 and TRBJ1-1; 10 nucleotides line up with TRBD1. The V gene's germline CDR1 is SNHLY and CDR2 FYNNEI. The CDR3 is made up of 15 amino acids. The V segment lost 7 bases and the J segment 7 bases; nucleotides outside the gene matches: 12. CDR3 protein: CASNSVGTGENEAFF. CDR3 coding DNA: TGTGCCAGCAATAGTGTAGGGACAGGGGAAAATGAAGCTTTCTTT.

The chain couples TRBV24-1 to TRBJ1-1; 9 nucleotides line up with TRBD1. The CDR3 covers 15 residues. V dropped 4 bases and J dropped 3; count of bases not matched to a gene: 5. From germline, CDR1 is KGHDR and CDR2 SFDVKD. The CDR3 protein is CATSDPRQGDTEAFF. The CDR3 bases are TGTGCCACCAGTGACCCACGACAGGGGGACACTGAAGCTTTCTTT.